The T cell receptor (beta chain) under discussion was sequenced for a study of shared clonotypes between healthy human individuals. Study context: Three plates each covered CD4 naive and memory; CD8 naive two, CD8 memory one.

Regarding this clone: Antigen unknown.

The assay was run at deep level. Here immunoSEQ multiplex PCR was the method, and the copy in TCRdb shows in-frame clones only, minus some. The sample consists of a few million clones, about 92% of them appearing once. General study points: Among donors, the sharing of clonotypes was expected to be influenced by sequencing depth. Researchers sampled blood only, noting tissue repertoires likely differ.

Sequences were obtained from naive CD4+ T cells from PBMCs. Sample subset: CD45RA+ positively selected. This receptor was identified in a man aged 18 to 35 in good health. Some clones in this sample may be carry-over from other donors' samples.

Written as DNA, the CDR3 is TGTGCCAGCAGCTTAGAGGGTGGCAGGGGGGGCGAGCAGTACTTC. Translating it yields CASSLEGGRGGEQYF. The chain carries TRBV7-8 and TRBJ2-7; D might be TRBD1 or TRBD2, each matching 7 bases. Per germline, CDR1 SGHVS and CDR2 FQNEAQ. V lost 1 base to trimming and J lost 6 bases, with 16 bases between them. The CDR3 runs to 15 residues.